What follows describes a single T cell receptor beta chain. Its antigen is not known. The sample comes from a study of early T cells in non-severe SARS-CoV-2 infection. Study-wide points: Clonotype matching in VDJdb favored anti-spike CD8 responses and did not capture private and CD4 specificities.

There are 12 residues in the CDR3. Germline V gene data show CDR1 as SGDLS and CDR2 as YYNGEE. V lost 3 bases to trimming and J lost 2 bases, with 5 bases between them. Researchers tagged individual cDNA molecules with unique molecular identifiers. Using its own MiXCR run on the 5' RACE reads, TCRdb lists one record per CDR3 protein. The repertoire holds some 64,000 distinct CDR3 sequences, with 9% to 10% as singletons. The sequencing here drew on whole blood, taken at baseline. The gene calls are TRBV9 and TRBJ2-5; D remains ambiguous. This receptor was taken from an adult who was a healthcare worker with PCR-confirmed SARS-CoV-2 infection or an uninfected control (not recorded which). The CDR3 DNA sequence: TGTGCCAGCAGCGGGGATCAAGAGACCCAGTACTTC. Its protein is CASSGDQETQYF. Full variable domain (outside the CDR3, taken from reference TRBV9 and TRBJ2-5): DSGVTQTPKHLITATGQRVTLRCSPRSGDLSVYWYQQSLDQGLQFLIQYYNGEERAKGNILERFSAQQFPDLHSELNLSSLELGDSALYFCASSGDQETQYFGPGTRLLVL.